The 28 T cell receptor beta chains given below trace back to one sample, sequenced in a study of cytomegalovirus exposure and HLA in healthy donors. The PCR used 60 Vbeta and 13 Jbeta primers. Profiling relied on immunoSEQ multiplex PCR, and the TCRdb table lists in-frame clones only, not all of them. The repertoire includes some 150,000 clones, around 78% of them detected once, and 1.8% sits in the top ten. Specimen: PBMCs. These receptors came from a female donor in good health and CMV-seropositive.

This chain links TRBV2 with TRBJ2-7; 12 nucleotides line up with TRBD2. The CDR3 is 17 residues long. Losses at the gene ends were 0 bases for V and 3 bases for J; bases not matched to a gene: 6. Germline values: CDR1 SNHLY, CDR2 FYNNEI. The CDR3 here is CASSEATGTSGYYEQYF. The CDR3 nucleotides read TGTGCCAGCAGTGAAGCGACCGGGACTAGCGGGTACTACGAGCAGTACTTC.

V usage is TRBV7-9 and J usage is TRBJ2-2, with D perhaps TRBD2 (5 bases). Germline V gives CDR1 SEHNR, CDR2 FQNEAQ (reference sequence). This CDR3 contains 13 residues. Trimming took off 5 bases at V and 8 bases at J, with 12 bases between the two ends. The CDR3 spells CASSPDLRGELFF. The CDR3 nucleotides are TGTGCCAGCAGCCCGGACTTACGAGGGGAGCTGTTTTTT.

This clone was counted a few times. The CDR3 sequence: CSAQDEKLFF. The CDR3 DNA sequence: TGCAGTGCTCAGGATGAAAAACTGTTTTTT. This sequence joins TRBV20-1 and TRBJ1-4; D is uncertain. The germline V and J ends were trimmed by 5 bases and 6 bases, with 4 bases remaining between them. The CDR3 is 10 residues long. Looked up from germline, CDR1 is DFQATT and CDR2 is SNEGSKA (reference sequence).

This rearrangement joins TRBV10-3 to TRBJ2-3, with TRBD2 identical over 9 bases. V dropped 7 bases and J dropped 2; count of bases not matched to a gene: 4. CDR1 and CDR2 from the germline V gene are ENHRY and SYGVKD. This CDR3 spans 14 amino acids. CDR3 region: CAITKRGATDTQYF. CDR3 nucleotides: TGTGCCATCACGAAGCGGGGGGCCACAGATACGCAGTATTTT.

This clone was seen more than once but under ten times. The CDR3 DNA is TGTGCCAGCAAGGCGACAGCCGAGGTATCTGAAGCTTTCTTT. It codes for CASKATAEVSEAFF. The J gene is TRBJ1-1, the V gene TRBV6-5, with D maybe TRBD1 (5 bases). The CDR3 is made up of 14 amino acids. Deletions cut 7 bases from V and 6 bases from J, with 18 bases between. CDR1 and CDR2 (germline): MNHEY, SVGAGI.

The rearrangement joins TRBV7-3 to TRBJ2-4; no clear D gene. Trimming took off 0 bases at V and 0 bases at J, with 9 bases between the two ends. CDR1 SGHTA and CDR2 FQGTGA come from the germline V gene. The CDR3 runs to 16 residues. The DNA for the CDR3 is TGTGCCAGCAGCTTAACTGGCGGAGTAGCCAAAAACATTCAGTACTTC. It yields the protein CASSLTGGVAKNIQYF.

V usage is TRBV5-4 and J usage is TRBJ2-7; 8 nucleotides agree with TRBD2. The CDR3 runs to 16 residues. Unmatched junction bases numbered 14, after V lost 3 bases and J lost 6 bases. Per the germline V gene, CDR1 is SGHNT and CDR2 is YYREEE (reference sequence). CDR3 bases: TGTGCCAGCAGCTCGGGACTAGGGGGAACCCGGGGCGAGCAGTACTTC. Translated, it gives CASSSGLGGTRGEQYF.

The chain has TRBV5-1 and TRBJ2-5, with D unresolved. CDR1 is SGHRS and CDR2 is YFSETQ in the germline V gene. V shed 0 bases and J shed 1 base, with 10 bases lying between them. The CDR3 consists of 15 residues. The CDR3 DNA sequence: TGCGCCAGCAGCTTGGAGCAGGCCCCCCAAGAGACCCAGTACTTC. This gives the protein CASSLEQAPQETQYF. Together with reference TRBV5-1 and TRBJ2-5, the CDR3 gives the full variable domain: KAGVTQTPRYLIKTRGQQVTLSCSPISGHRSVSWYQQTPGQGLQFLFEYFSETQRNKGNFPGRFSGRQFSNSRSEMNVSTLELGDSALYLCASSLEQAPQETQYFGPGTRLLVL.

The gene calls are TRBV9 and TRBJ2-2; maybe TRBD2 (7 bases). Germline assignment: CDR1 SGDLS and CDR2 YYNGEE. V was trimmed by 0 bases and J by 5 bases, leaving 17 bases between them. CDR3 length equals 17 residues. The CDR3 nucleotides read TGTGCCAGCAGCGTAGGGGGGGGCAGGGGTCGAACCGGGGAGCTGTTTTTT. Encoded protein: CASSVGGGRGRTGELFF.

This clone was picked up a small number of times. This sample includes further DNA sequences coding for the same CDR3. The chain employs TRBV7-3 and TRBJ2-3; 13 bases are shared with TRBD2. V was clipped by 5 bases and J by 7 bases; unmatched bases: 3. Germline V gene lookup returns CDR1 SGHTA and CDR2 FQGTGA. The CDR3 has 14 amino acids. CDR3 protein: CASSLTSGGNTQYF. CDR3 coding DNA: TGTGCCAGCAGCCTGACTAGCGGGGGGAATACGCAGTATTTT.

The chain has TRBV7-2 and TRBJ1-5; D is unresolved. Germline values: CDR1 SGHTA, CDR2 FQGNSA. With 6 bases removed from V and 4 bases from J, the gap between germline ends came to 16 bases. The CDR3 loop spans 15 amino acids. In DNA form, the CDR3 reads TGTGCCAGCAGTTGGACTCATGGGGTGAATCAGCCCCAGCATTTT. It is translated as CASSWTHGVNQPQHF.

CDR3 nucleotide sequence: TGTGCCAGCAGTTCCCCGGGACAGGGCTCTTATGGCTACACCTTC. Translating it yields CASSSPGQGSYGYTF. V gene TRBV6-1 combines with J gene TRBJ1-2; 9 bases line up with TRBD1. The length of the CDR3 is 15 residues. V lost 5 bases and J lost 5; bases outside the gene matches: 9. Per the germline V gene, CDR1 is MNHNS and CDR2 is SASEGT.

The genes are TRBV4-2 and TRBJ2-5; unclear D gene. The V end lost 1 base, the J end lost 4 bases, and 7 bases lay between the germline ends. The CDR3 runs 13 residues. From germline, CDR1 is LGHNA and CDR2 YNFKEQ. CDR3 residues: CASSQGLRETQYF. For the CDR3, the DNA is TGTGCCAGCAGCCAAGGGTTGAGAGAGACCCAGTACTTC.

V usage is TRBV23-1 and J usage is TRBJ1-1, with D unclear. TRBV23-1 has ORF status, its function being uncertain. This CDR3 has 17 amino acids. Trimming cost V 1 base and J 0 bases, with 15 bases left between them. Here the CDR3 reads CASSQCRSSQLNTEAFF. The CDR3, as DNA: TGCGCCAGCAGTCAATGTCGCTCGTCACAGCTGAACACTGAAGCTTTCTTT.

The chain combines TRBV4-1 with TRBJ2-7; 13 bases match TRBD2. The CDR3 consists of 15 residues. J was trimmed by 2 bases and V by 3 bases; bases with no gene match: 1. From germline, CDR1 is MGHRA and CDR2 YSYEKL. DNA of the CDR3: TGCGCCAGCAGCCATGGACTAGCGGGGGCCTACGAGCAGTACTTC. Its translation is CASSHGLAGAYEQYF.

CDR3 sequence: CASRRWDREDGYTF. The CDR3 DNA follows: TGTGCCAGCCGCCGGTGGGACAGGGAGGATGGCTACACCTTC. The J gene is TRBJ1-2, the V gene TRBV27, with 9 bases that match TRBD1. The CDR3 runs 14 residues. From germline, CDR1 is MNHEY and CDR2 SMNVEV (reference sequence). J lost 6 bases, V lost 8 bases, and 10 bases had no gene match.

The CDR3 protein is CASSPEELGYTF. The CDR3 coding sequence is TGTGCCAGCTCACCCGAGGAACTTGGCTACACCTTC. The chain employs TRBV18 and TRBJ1-2, with D unclear. CDR1 is KGHSH, CDR2 LQKENI, per germline. V lost 3 bases to trimming and J lost 7 bases, with 9 bases between them. This CDR3 is 12 amino acids long.

The chain uses TRBV4-1 and TRBJ1-2; the D is unclear. Germline V gene lookup returns CDR1 MGHRA and CDR2 YSYEKL. With 0 bases removed from V and 2 bases from J, the gap between germline ends came to 13 bases. This CDR3 is 16 amino acids long. CDR3 nucleotide sequence: TGCGCCAGCAGCCAAGAGGGCCCGGGGATAAACTATGGCTACACCTTC. Translation: CASSQEGPGINYGYTF.

A remark on this clone: Within the sample, other DNA sequences also encode this same CDR3. The chain links TRBV5-4 to TRBJ2-7; D remains ambiguous. The CDR3 contains 13 residues. V lost 0 bases and J lost 0, with 4 bases in between. Germline CDR1 and CDR2: SGHNT and YYREEE (reference sequence). The CDR3 DNA sequence: TGTGCCAGCAGCTTGGCAGGCTCCTACGAGCAGTACTTC. Translated: CASSLAGSYEQYF.

This clone was observed a handful of times. The chain uses TRBV7-3 and TRBJ2-3; the D gene is possibly TRBD2 (7 bases). The V end was cut by 1 base, the J end by 4 bases, with 9 bases between. The CDR3 is 14 residues long. Germline CDR1 and CDR2: SGHTA and FQGTGA. CDR3 region: CASSLREGADTQYF. The CDR3 DNA reads TGTGCCAGCAGCTTAAGGGAGGGGGCAGATACGCAGTATTTT.

This chain uses TRBV7-3 with TRBJ2-2; 10 bases line up with TRBD2. V shed 1 base and J 4 bases; nucleotides not matched to a gene: 9. Germline-derived CDR1 and CDR2 are SGHTA and FQGTGA. This CDR3 spans 18 amino acids. The DNA of the CDR3 is TGTGCCAGCAGCTTAAGGGATAGCGGGAGGATCAGCACCGGGGAGCTGTTTTTT. Protein product: CASSLRDSGRISTGELFF.

J is TRBJ1-4 and V is TRBV5-6; 9 bases line up with TRBD1. Germline CDR1 SGHDT, CDR2 YYEEEE. The J segment lost 7 bases and the V segment lost 7 bases, leaving 14 bases of the junction unmatched. The CDR3 extends over 16 amino acids. The CDR3 DNA is TGTGCCAGCGGCGGGACAGGGAAGGACTGGGGTGAAAAACTGTTTTTT. This gives the protein CASGGTGKDWGEKLFF.

The chain uses TRBV5-1 and TRBJ2-2; a possible D gene is TRBD1 (6 bases). CDR3 length: 14 amino acids. The V end lost 2 bases, the J end lost 6 bases, and 11 bases lay between the germline ends. CDR1 and CDR2 from the germline V gene are SGHRS and YFSETQ. CDR3 sequence (DNA): TGCGCCAGCAGCTTTCAGGGGTTGGCCGGGGAGCTGTTTTTT. As protein: CASSFQGLAGELFF.

The count of this clone is one. This chain joins TRBV5-1 and TRBJ2-2, with 10 bases that match TRBD1. Germline V gene lookup returns CDR1 SGHRS and CDR2 YFSETQ. The CDR3 has 15 residues. Trimming at V came to 4 bases and at J to 2 bases, leaving 2 bases not matched to a gene. The CDR3 DNA follows: TGCGCCAGCAGCCCGACAGGGGGCAACACCGGGGAGCTGTTTTTT. Amino acid sequence: CASSPTGGNTGELFF.

The rearrangement uses TRBV5-1 and TRBJ1-2; D uncertain. Germline V lookup: CDR1 SGHRS, CDR2 YFSETQ. With 4 bases removed from V and 8 bases from J, the gap between germline ends came to 18 bases. The CDR3 spans 14 residues. The CDR3 reads CASSKDGNLGGYTF. DNA of the CDR3: TGCGCCAGCAGCAAGGACGGGAATCTGGGCGGCTACACCTTC.

This chain joins TRBV18 and TRBJ1-1; possible D gene TRBD1, 5 bases. The germline V gene has CDR1 KGHSH and CDR2 LQKENI. The CDR3 has 15 amino acids. V was shortened by 2 bases and J by 1 base, with 11 bases between the two germline ends. The CDR3, as DNA: TGTGCCAGCTCACCATGGCTCAGGGCGAACACTGAAGCTTTCTTT. This gives the protein CASSPWLRANTEAFF.

CDR3: CASSAGQGTQYF. The CDR3 DNA follows: TGCGCCAGCAGCGCGGGACAGGGGACGCAGTATTTT. The J gene is TRBJ2-3, the V gene TRBV5-1; the match to TRBD1 covers 10 bases. CDR1 and CDR2 (germline): SGHRS, YFSETQ. This CDR3 comprises 12 residues. The ends lost 4 bases at V and 9 bases at J; junction bases unmatched: 2.

The chain has TRBV2 and TRBJ2-7; 9 nucleotides match TRBD2. The CDR3 covers 13 residues. CDR1 and CDR2 from the germline V gene are SNHLY and FYNNEI. J lost 0 bases, V lost 8 bases, and 2 bases had no gene match. CDR3: CASLSGSSYEQYF. The CDR3 DNA reads as TGTGCCAGCCTTAGCGGGAGCTCCTACGAGCAGTACTTC.